Listed below are T cell receptor beta chains from one sample, sequenced in a study of blood T cell repertoires in COVID-19. Here immunoSEQ multiplex PCR was the method, and the copy in TCRdb shows in-frame clones only, minus some. Among some 130,000 clones listed, about 76% were seen once. Sequencing was done on a sample of peripheral blood. The source is an older man with acute or convalescent COVID-19. Each CDR3 is given with its conserved first and last residue. D genes are given only for firm matches. A clone size is listed for some rows: how often the clone was seen (once, few, many), or a class if it is expanded.

j_call d_call cdr3_length v_call clone_size cdr3_nt cdr3_aa
TRBJ2-5 - 14 TRBV27 - TGTGCCAGCAGTTCACTAGCCTTTCAGGAGACCCAGTACTTC CASSSLAFQETQYF
TRBJ1-3 - 15 TRBV4-2 - TGTGCCAGCAGCCAAGAAGAGGGTTTTGGAAACACCATATATTTT CASSQEEGFGNTIYF
TRBJ1-1 - 14 TRBV7-9 once TGTGCCAGCAGCTGGGGACACCAGAACACTGAAGCTTTCTTT CASSWGHQNTEAFF
TRBJ2-2 TRBD1 16 TRBV19 once TGTGCCAGCCACCGGGACAGGGTGGGGAACACCGGGGAGCTGTTTTTT CASHRDRVGNTGELFF
TRBJ2-5 - 11 TRBV30 - TGTGCCGAGGGTTCGAGAGAGACCCAGTACTTC CAEGSRETQYF
TRBJ2-5 TRBD1 15 TRBV6-1 - TGTGCCAGCAGTGAGGGGACAGGGTGGCAAGAGACCCAGTACTTC CASSEGTGWQETQYF
TRBJ2-3 TRBD2 17 TRBV18 - TGTGCCAGCTCACCCCCTGGCGGGGGGGGTAGCACAGATACGCAGTATTTT CASSPPGGGGSTDTQYF
TRBJ2-5 - 14 TRBV3-1/TRBV3-2 once TGTGCCAGCAGCCAAGGAGGTCTAAAAGAGACCCAGTACTTC CASSQGGLKETQYF
TRBJ1-3 - 13 TRBV27 - TGTGCCAGCCGGGGTTTCGGTGGAAACACCATATATTTT CASRGFGGNTIYF
TRBJ2-1 TRBD2 16 TRBV5-1 - TGCGCCAGCAGCTTGGATAGCGGGGGGGCCTACAATGAGCAGTTCTTC CASSLDSGGAYNEQFF
TRBJ2-1 TRBD2 16 TRBV7-9 - TGTGCCAGCAGCTCGATGAGCGGGGGGGCCAACAATGAGCAGTTCTTC CASSSMSGGANNEQFF
TRBJ2-1 - 12 TRBV30 - TGTGCCTGCAGGGCCACCCGGGATGAGCAGTTCTTC CACRATRDEQFF
TRBJ2-2 - 15 TRBV4-2 - TGTGCCAGCAGCCAAGACGGAAGGGGCACCGGGGAGCTGTTTTTT CASSQDGRGTGELFF
TRBJ2-7 TRBD1 15 TRBV10-3 - TGTGCCATCAGAAGACAAAACGAGGACAGGGCCGAGCAGTACTTC CAIRRQNEDRAEQYF
TRBJ2-5 - 15 TRBV5-1 many TGCGCCAGCCTCCCATTCCCAGGGCCGCAAGAGACCCAGTACTTC CASLPFPGPQETQYF
TRBJ1-2 TRBD1 14 TRBV10-3 - TGTGCCATCAGCCCGGGACAGTCTAACTATGGCTACACCTTC CAISPGQSNYGYTF
TRBJ2-5 TRBD1 14 TRBV7-9 many TGTGCCAGCAGCCAGGGACAGGGTTGGGAAACCCAGTACTTC CASSQGQGWETQYF